This T cell receptor (beta chain) was sequenced in a study of cytomegalovirus exposure and HLA in healthy donors. Regarding this clone: Other nucleotide sequences from this sample produce the same CDR3.

The method was immunoSEQ multiplex PCR; TCRdb's version includes in-frame clones alone and lacks a portion of them. The sample carries roughly 150,000 clones, 85% to 90% recorded once. The clonotype originates from a woman in her late teens or twenties in good health and CMV-seropositive. What was sequenced was PBMCs.

Here the CDR3 reads CASSRTGPEQYF. CDR3 DNA sequence: TGTGCCAGCAGCCGAACAGGGCCCGAGCAGTACTTC. The chain couples TRBV6-5 to TRBJ2-7; a weak D match, TRBD1 (6 bases). This CDR3 is 12 amino acids long. Per germline, CDR1 MNHEY and CDR2 SVGAGI. V was cut by 6 bases and J by 6 bases, with 12 bases left in between.